A selection of T cell receptor beta chains follows, all from one sample in a study of human T cells and chemical hapten exposure. TCRdb processed the 5' RACE reads anew with MiXCR; each CDR3 protein has one entry. The data show roughly 81,000 distinct CDR3 sequences, roughly 8.4% seen once. These receptors all stem from a male donor in good health. The CDR3 runs from the conserved cysteine through the conserved F or W. A D gene is named only where the DNA matches it firmly. Size values are once, few and many counts, or a class for expanded clones, and some rows have none.

TRBD1	TRBV12-3/TRBV12-4	TRBJ1-5	15	-	CASSPGQGGIQPQHF	TGTGCCAGCAGTCCCGGACAGGGGGGGATTCAGCCCCAGCATTTT
-	TRBV27	TRBJ2-7	16	few	CASSLGSSAVPYEQYF	TGTGCCAGCAGTTTAGGAAGCAGTGCTGTTCCCTACGAGCAGTACTTC
-	TRBV5-1	TRBJ1-1	15	many	CASSSSGSPNTEAFF	TGCGCCAGCAGCTCCAGTGGGTCCCCGAACACTGAAGCTTTCTTT
-	TRBV7-7	TRBJ2-3	15	-	CASSPSRGGTDTQYF	TGTGCCAGCAGCCCCAGCCGTGGGGGCACAGATACGCAGTATTTT
TRBD1	TRBV29-1	TRBJ1-2	12	many	CSALQGNYGYTF	TGCAGCGCCCTACAGGGGAACTATGGCTACACCTTC
-	TRBV29-1	TRBJ2-4	12	many	CSVYYSKNIQYF	TGCAGCGTTTATTACAGCAAAAACATTCAGTACTTC
-	TRBV6-2/TRBV6-3	TRBJ2-2	16	few	CASSYLGQINTGELFF	TGTGCCAGCAGTTACCTTGGACAGATAAACACCGGGGAGCTGTTTTTT
-	TRBV5-1	TRBJ2-2	12	few	CASSLKPGELFF	TGCGCCAGCAGCTTGAAACCCGGGGAGCTGTTTTTT
TRBD1	TRBV12-3/TRBV12-4	TRBJ2-1	12	-	CASRTGATEQFF	TGTGCCAGCAGGACAGGGGCTACTGAGCAGTTCTTC
-	TRBV20-1	TRBJ2-3	15	few	CSARPPAINTDTQYF	TGCAGTGCTAGACCGCCGGCGATTAACACAGATACGCAGTATTTT
-	TRBV6-5	TRBJ1-2	13	few	CASSGRPARGYTF	TGTGCCAGCAGTGGCAGACCGGCCCGAGGCTACACCTTC
-	TRBV7-6	TRBJ1-5	15	few	CASSLAPGAVQPQHF	TGTGCCAGCAGCTTAGCGCCGGGGGCGGTTCAGCCCCAGCATTTT
TRBD2	TRBV7-9	TRBJ2-3	15	-	CASSRLAIFADTQYF	TGTGCCAGCAGCCGACTAGCTATTTTCGCAGATACGCAGTATTTT
-	TRBV12-5	TRBJ2-7	11	few	CASGFAPEQYF	TGTGCTAGTGGATTCGCCCCCGAGCAGTACTTC
-	TRBV29-1	TRBJ1-1	13	few	CSVEGASGTEAFF	TGCAGCGTTGAAGGGGCCTCAGGGACTGAAGCTTTCTTT
-	TRBV7-9	TRBJ2-5	15	many	CASSLAGPFQETQYF	TGTGCCAGCAGCTTAGCGGGCCCCTTTCAAGAGACCCAGTACTTC
TRBD1	TRBV12-3/TRBV12-4	TRBJ1-5	14	few	CASSWGQFNQPQHF	TGTGCCAGCAGTTGGGGACAGTTCAATCAGCCCCAGCATTTT
-	TRBV6-2/TRBV6-3	TRBJ2-7	13	few	CASRPAEDYEQYF	TGTGCCAGCAGACCGGCCGAAGATTACGAGCAGTACTTC
-	TRBV29-1	TRBJ2-1	17	many	CSVEVPGGPFLYNEQFF	TGCAGCGTTGAAGTCCCAGGGGGGCCTTTTTTATACAATGAGCAGTTCTTC
TRBD1	TRBV20-1	TRBJ2-5	13	many	CSARGTGVETQYF	TGCAGTGCTAGAGGGACAGGGGTAGAGACCCAGTACTTC
-	TRBV11-3	TRBJ2-7	15	many	CASSLGGDISYEQYF	TGTGCCAGCAGCTTAGGGGGTGACATCTCCTACGAGCAGTACTTC
TRBD1	TRBV3-1	TRBJ1-6	15	-	CASSLRDRVVSPLHF	TGTGCCAGCAGCCTAAGGGACAGGGTCGTTTCACCCCTCCACTTT
TRBD2	TRBV6-5	TRBJ2-1	12	many	CASSWGGGEQFF	TGTGCCAGCAGTTGGGGCGGGGGAGAGCAGTTCTTC
TRBD1	TRBV27	TRBJ1-5	16	few	CASSFGTGGINQPQHF	TGTGCCAGCAGTTTCGGGACAGGGGGTATCAATCAGCCCCAGCATTTT
TRBD1	TRBV6-5	TRBJ2-1	14	many	CASSYPGQGGGQFF	TGTGCCAGCAGTTACCCTGGACAGGGAGGAGGGCAGTTCTTC
-	TRBV20-1	TRBJ2-1	18	-	CSARERVHWVGSYNEQFF	TGCAGTGCTAGAGAAAGGGTTCATTGGGTGGGCTCCTACAATGAGCAGTTCTTC
-	TRBV20-1	TRBJ2-3	13	many	CSARTVFTDTQYF	TGCAGTGCTAGAACCGTTTTCACAGATACGCAGTATTTT
TRBD2	TRBV20-1	TRBJ2-7	17	many	CSASAAGTSGSRNEQYF	TGCAGTGCTAGTGCAGCCGGGACTAGCGGGAGTCGGAACGAGCAGTACTTC
-	TRBV29-1	TRBJ1-2	13	few	CSVQPGSPYGYTF	TGCAGCGTACAGCCAGGGTCCCCTTATGGCTACACCTTC
-	TRBV10-3	TRBJ1-1	13	few	CAISESLNTEAFF	TGTGCCATCAGTGAGTCCTTGAACACTGAAGCTTTCTTT